These T cell receptor beta chains were read from a single sample in a study of cytomegalovirus exposure and HLA in healthy donors. Some clones are missing from TCRdb's copy, which holds only in-frame ones; the method was immunoSEQ multiplex PCR. The repertoire consists of around 190,000 clones, with less than 80% occurring once and the leading ten covering more than 0.55%. Sample: PBMCs. These receptors all stem from a woman between 40 and 50 years old in good health and CMV-seronegative. Both conserved end residues are part of each CDR3. D genes are given only for firm matches. Only part of the rows carry a size: once, few, many, or a class if the clone is expanded.

clone_size: once; j_call: TRBJ1-2; v_call: TRBV29-1; d_call: -; cdr3_nt: TGCAGCGGGGGGCCGGATAGCTATGGCTACACCTTC; cdr3_aa: CSGGPDSYGYTF
clone_size: -; j_call: TRBJ2-5; v_call: TRBV6-6; d_call: TRBD1; cdr3_nt: TGTGCCAGCAGTTACCCACAGGGGGCAGGTGGTGAGACCCAGTACTTC; cdr3_aa: CASSYPQGAGGETQYF
clone_size: -; j_call: TRBJ1-1; v_call: TRBV6-4; d_call: -; cdr3_nt: TGTGCCAGCAGTGACTCGCGGGTAGACCCGAACACTGAAGCTTTCTTT; cdr3_aa: CASSDSRVDPNTEAFF
clone_size: -; j_call: TRBJ2-5; v_call: TRBV19; d_call: TRBD2; cdr3_nt: TGTGCCAGTAGTAGACTAGCGGGAGGGCCAGTCGAGACCCAGTACTTC; cdr3_aa: CASSRLAGGPVETQYF
clone_size: few; j_call: TRBJ1-1; v_call: TRBV20-1; d_call: -; cdr3_nt: TGCAGGGGTTACAGTTTGACTGAAGCTTTCTTT; cdr3_aa: CRGYSLTEAFF
clone_size: -; j_call: TRBJ1-4; v_call: TRBV6-6; d_call: -; cdr3_nt: TGTGCCAGCAAAAACCGAGAAAATGAAAAACTGTTTTTT; cdr3_aa: CASKNRENEKLFF
clone_size: -; j_call: TRBJ1-1; v_call: TRBV29-1; d_call: TRBD1; cdr3_nt: TGCAGCGTTGACTTCCAGGGGGCGATAGGAACTGAAGCTTTCTTT; cdr3_aa: CSVDFQGAIGTEAFF
clone_size: -; j_call: TRBJ1-4; v_call: TRBV15; d_call: TRBD1; cdr3_nt: TGTGCCACCAGCAGATCCCCAGGGACAGGGTCCGAAAAACTGTTTTTT; cdr3_aa: CATSRSPGTGSEKLFF
clone_size: -; j_call: TRBJ1-1; v_call: TRBV19; d_call: -; cdr3_nt: TGTGCCAGTAGTATCCCACAGATGAACACTGAAGCTTTCTTT; cdr3_aa: CASSIPQMNTEAFF
clone_size: -; j_call: TRBJ2-5; v_call: TRBV9; d_call: TRBD2; cdr3_nt: TGTGCCAGCAGCCCGTCGGGTGGGAGGGCCTACGAGACCCAGTACTTC; cdr3_aa: CASSPSGGRAYETQYF
clone_size: -; j_call: TRBJ2-3; v_call: TRBV7-6; d_call: TRBD2; cdr3_nt: TGTGCCAGCAGCTTAGCGGCGGGGGGGCATCATACGCAGTATTTT; cdr3_aa: CASSLAAGGHHTQYF
clone_size: -; j_call: TRBJ2-1; v_call: TRBV14; d_call: TRBD2; cdr3_nt: TGTGCCAGCAGCCAACCCCGGGGGGTTTTTGAGCAGTTCTTC; cdr3_aa: CASSQPRGVFEQFF
clone_size: -; j_call: TRBJ1-2; v_call: TRBV5-4; d_call: -; cdr3_nt: TGTGCCAGCAGCAAGACTGACAGCTATGGCTACACCTTC; cdr3_aa: CASSKTDSYGYTF
clone_size: few; j_call: TRBJ2-1; v_call: TRBV4-3; d_call: TRBD2; cdr3_nt: TGCGCCAGCAGCCAAGAAAACGGGCGCGCGGGACTAGCGTTCCATGAGCAGTTCTTC; cdr3_aa: CASSQENGRAGLAFHEQFF
clone_size: -; j_call: TRBJ2-7; v_call: TRBV7-9; d_call: TRBD2; cdr3_nt: TGTGCCAGCAGCTTCCCCAGGACTAGCGGGACTAGCTCCTACGAGCAGTACTTC; cdr3_aa: CASSFPRTSGTSSYEQYF
clone_size: -; j_call: TRBJ2-5; v_call: TRBV19; d_call: -; cdr3_nt: TGTGCCAGTAGTATTACCGGGGAGACCCAGTACTTC; cdr3_aa: CASSITGETQYF
clone_size: -; j_call: TRBJ2-3; v_call: TRBV4-3; d_call: TRBD2; cdr3_nt: TGCGCCAGCAGCCAAGATCTCGTAGCGGGAGGCACAGATACGCAGTATTTT; cdr3_aa: CASSQDLVAGGTDTQYF
clone_size: few; j_call: TRBJ1-2; v_call: TRBV7-9; d_call: -; cdr3_nt: TGTGCCAGCAGCTTAGCAGGGGGTGGCTACACCTTC; cdr3_aa: CASSLAGGGYTF
clone_size: -; j_call: TRBJ2-7; v_call: TRBV11-2; d_call: TRBD2; cdr3_nt: TGTGCCAGCAGCCTTGAAGGCGGCGGGAGAGCCTACGAGCAGTACTTC; cdr3_aa: CASSLEGGGRAYEQYF
clone_size: -; j_call: TRBJ2-7; v_call: TRBV28; d_call: -; cdr3_nt: TGTGCCAGCAGTTCCCCGTTGAGGGACTCCTACGAGCAGTACTTC; cdr3_aa: CASSSPLRDSYEQYF
clone_size: few; j_call: TRBJ1-1; v_call: TRBV10-3; d_call: -; cdr3_nt: TGTGCCATCAGTGAGGGGCTATCCTCCACTGAAGCTTTCTTT; cdr3_aa: CAISEGLSSTEAFF
clone_size: -; j_call: TRBJ2-2; v_call: TRBV27; d_call: -; cdr3_nt: TGTGCCAGCGGAATACAAGCGGCCCTCGGCCTACCCGGGGAGCTGTTTTTT; cdr3_aa: CASGIQAALGLPGELFF
clone_size: few; j_call: TRBJ2-7; v_call: TRBV19; d_call: TRBD2; cdr3_nt: TGTGCCAGTAGTAACACCGGCGGGGGGCCCCCTTACGAGCAGTACTTC; cdr3_aa: CASSNTGGGPPYEQYF
clone_size: -; j_call: TRBJ2-7; v_call: TRBV18; d_call: TRBD1; cdr3_nt: TGTGCCAGCTCACCCCGGGACAGGGGTGCCGAGCAGTACTTC; cdr3_aa: CASSPRDRGAEQYF
clone_size: -; j_call: TRBJ2-1; v_call: TRBV18; d_call: TRBD1; cdr3_nt: TGTGCCAGCTCACGAGGGGGCGCCGGTGTTTACAATGAGCAGTTCTTC; cdr3_aa: CASSRGGAGVYNEQFF
clone_size: once; j_call: TRBJ1-3; v_call: TRBV25-1; d_call: -; cdr3_nt: TGTGCCAGCAGTGCATTAAGGGGGTTACATTTT; cdr3_aa: CASSALRGLHF
clone_size: -; j_call: TRBJ1-3; v_call: TRBV6-5; d_call: -; cdr3_nt: TGTGCCAGCAGTCAGGGGTCGGGCGGAAACACCATATATTTT; cdr3_aa: CASSQGSGGNTIYF
clone_size: -; j_call: TRBJ2-1; v_call: TRBV21-1; d_call: -; cdr3_nt: TGTGCCAGCAGCAAAGGCCTAGCGGGCGTCCCCCATGAGCAGTTCTTC; cdr3_aa: CASSKGLAGVPHEQFF
clone_size: -; j_call: TRBJ2-2; v_call: TRBV18; d_call: -; cdr3_nt: TGTGCCAGCTCCCTTTCTGTACGACAGCCCCGGGCCGGGGAGCTGTTTTTT; cdr3_aa: CASSLSVRQPRAGELFF
clone_size: -; j_call: TRBJ2-1; v_call: TRBV29-1; d_call: TRBD2; cdr3_nt: TGCAGCGTTGAAGATCCCGACCTAGCGGGAAGGCAGTTCTTC; cdr3_aa: CSVEDPDLAGRQFF
clone_size: -; j_call: TRBJ2-7; v_call: TRBV7-3; d_call: -; cdr3_nt: TGTGCCAGCAGCTTAAGGGCCAACTACGAGCAGTACTTC; cdr3_aa: CASSLRANYEQYF
clone_size: -; j_call: TRBJ1-6; v_call: TRBV5-1; d_call: -; cdr3_nt: TGCGCCAGCAGCTTGGCGACAGCAAACAATTCACCCCTCCACTTT; cdr3_aa: CASSLATANNSPLHF
clone_size: -; j_call: TRBJ1-2; v_call: TRBV6-1; d_call: -; cdr3_nt: TGTGCCAGCAGTGAACGGGGGGTCTATGGCTACACCTTC; cdr3_aa: CASSERGVYGYTF
clone_size: -; j_call: TRBJ2-3; v_call: TRBV6-4; d_call: -; cdr3_nt: TGTGCCAGCAGTGACGGGGGGGCCACAGATACGCAGTATTTT; cdr3_aa: CASSDGGATDTQYF
clone_size: few; j_call: TRBJ2-2; v_call: TRBV29-1; d_call: TRBD1; cdr3_nt: TGCAGCGGCGGGACAGGCTCCTTCTCTACCGGGGAGCTGTTTTTT; cdr3_aa: CSGGTGSFSTGELFF
clone_size: -; j_call: TRBJ2-1; v_call: TRBV2; d_call: TRBD2; cdr3_nt: TGTGCCAGCAGTGAAAACGGGAGGAATGAGCAGTTCTTC; cdr3_aa: CASSENGRNEQFF
clone_size: few; j_call: TRBJ1-1; v_call: TRBV2; d_call: -; cdr3_nt: TGTGCCAGCGGACCGCGGGGGAACACTGAAGCTTTCTTT; cdr3_aa: CASGPRGNTEAFF